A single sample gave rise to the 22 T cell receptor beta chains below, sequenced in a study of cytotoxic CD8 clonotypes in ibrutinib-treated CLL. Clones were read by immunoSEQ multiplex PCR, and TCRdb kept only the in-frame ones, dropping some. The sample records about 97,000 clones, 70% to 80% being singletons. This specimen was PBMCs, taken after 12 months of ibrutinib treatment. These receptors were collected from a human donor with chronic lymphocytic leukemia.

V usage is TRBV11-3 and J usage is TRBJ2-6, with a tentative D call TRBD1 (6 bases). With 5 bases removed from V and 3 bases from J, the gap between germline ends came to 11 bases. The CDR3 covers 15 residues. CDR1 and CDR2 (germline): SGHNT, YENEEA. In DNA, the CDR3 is TGTGCCAGCAGCCCTACAGGGTTTGGGGCCAACGTCCTGACTTTC. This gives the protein CASSPTGFGANVLTF. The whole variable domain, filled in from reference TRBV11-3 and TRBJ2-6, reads EAGVVQSPRYKIIEKKQPVAFWCNPISGHNTLYWYLQNLGQGPELLIRYENEEAVDDSQLPKDRFSAERLKGVDSTLKIQPAELGDSAVYLCASSPTGFGANVLTFGAGSRLTVL.

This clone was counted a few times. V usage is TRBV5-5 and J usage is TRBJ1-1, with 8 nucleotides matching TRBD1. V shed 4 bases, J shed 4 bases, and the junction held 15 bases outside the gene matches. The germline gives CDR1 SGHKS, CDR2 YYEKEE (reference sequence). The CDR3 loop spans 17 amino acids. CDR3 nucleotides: TGTGCCAGCAGCCCACTAGGGGGTGGGCAGGGGGCCACTGAAGCTTTCTTT. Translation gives CASSPLGGGQGATEAFF.

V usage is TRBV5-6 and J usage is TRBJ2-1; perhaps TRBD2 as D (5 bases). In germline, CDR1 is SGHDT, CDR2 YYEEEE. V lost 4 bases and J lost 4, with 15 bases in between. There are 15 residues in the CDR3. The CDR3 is CASSRALRGYNEQFF. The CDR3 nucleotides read TGTGCCAGCAGCCGGGCCCTGCGCGGGTACAATGAGCAGTTCTTC. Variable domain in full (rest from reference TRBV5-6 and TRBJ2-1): DAGVTQSPTHLIKTRGQQVTLRCSPKSGHDTVSWYQQALGQGPQFIFQYYEEEERQRGNFPDRFSGHQFPNYSSELNVNALLLGDSALYLCASSRALRGYNEQFFGPGTRLTVL.

As DNA, the CDR3 is TGTGCCAGCAGTCCATATGAGGGGGGCCGGGACGAGCAGTACTTC. Encoded protein: CASSPYEGGRDEQYF. V and J are TRBV27 and TRBJ2-7; D possibly uses TRBD1 or TRBD2 (6 bases each). From germline, CDR1 is MNHEY and CDR2 SMNVEV (reference sequence). The CDR3 extends over 15 amino acids. Trimming took off 5 bases at V and 5 bases at J, with 19 bases between the two ends.

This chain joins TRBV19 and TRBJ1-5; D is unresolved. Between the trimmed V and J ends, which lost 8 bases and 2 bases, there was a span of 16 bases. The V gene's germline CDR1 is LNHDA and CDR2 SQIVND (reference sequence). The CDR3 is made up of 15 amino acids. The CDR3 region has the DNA TGTGCCAGTCGTTTTGTCCAGGCGGGCAATCAGCCCCAGCATTTT. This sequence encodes CASRFVQAGNQPQHF. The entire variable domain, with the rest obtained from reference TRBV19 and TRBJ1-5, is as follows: DGGITQSPKYLFRKEGQNVTLSCEQNLNHDAMYWYRQDPGQGLRLIYYSQIVNDFQKGDIAEGYSVSREKKESFPLTVTSAQKNPTAFYLCASRFVQAGNQPQHFGDGTRLSIL.

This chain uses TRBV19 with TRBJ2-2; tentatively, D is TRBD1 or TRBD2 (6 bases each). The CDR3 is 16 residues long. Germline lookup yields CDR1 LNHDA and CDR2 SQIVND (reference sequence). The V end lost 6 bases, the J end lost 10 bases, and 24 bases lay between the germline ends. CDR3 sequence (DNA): TGTGCCAGTAGGAGGGTCGGCGGAGGGGGTCGACCGGAGCTGTTTTTT. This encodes CASRRVGGGGRPELFF. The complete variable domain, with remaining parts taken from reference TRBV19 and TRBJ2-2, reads DGGITQSPKYLFRKEGQNVTLSCEQNLNHDAMYWYRQDPGQGLRLIYYSQIVNDFQKGDIAEGYSVSREKKESFPLTVTSAQKNPTAFYLCASRRVGGGGRPELFFGEGSRLTVL.

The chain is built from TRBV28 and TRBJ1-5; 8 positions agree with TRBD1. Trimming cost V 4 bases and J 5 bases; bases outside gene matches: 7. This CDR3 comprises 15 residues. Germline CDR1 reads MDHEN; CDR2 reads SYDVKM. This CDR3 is CASSSTGGLYQPQHF. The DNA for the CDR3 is TGTGCCAGCAGTTCAACAGGGGGTCTGTATCAGCCCCAGCATTTT. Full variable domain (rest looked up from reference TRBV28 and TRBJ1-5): DVKVTQSSRYLVKRTGEKVFLECVQDMDHENMFWYRQDPGLGLRLIYFSYDVKMKEKGDIPEGYSVSREKKERFSLILESASTNQTSMYLCASSSTGGLYQPQHFGDGTRLSIL.

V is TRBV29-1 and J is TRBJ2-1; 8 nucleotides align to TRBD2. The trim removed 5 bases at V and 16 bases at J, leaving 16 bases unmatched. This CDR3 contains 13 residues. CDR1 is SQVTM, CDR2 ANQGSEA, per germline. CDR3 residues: CSVPRGGSAKIFF. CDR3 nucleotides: TGCAGCGTTCCCCGGGGGGGCTCAGCTAAAATCTTCTTC.

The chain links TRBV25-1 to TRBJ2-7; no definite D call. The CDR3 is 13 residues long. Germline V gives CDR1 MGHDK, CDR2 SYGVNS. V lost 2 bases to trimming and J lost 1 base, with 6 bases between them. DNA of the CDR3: TGTGCCAGCAGTGAAGTCTCGTCCTACGAGCAGTACTTC. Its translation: CASSEVSSYEQYF.

Here the CDR3 reads CASSSSTDTQYF. The CDR3, as DNA: TGTGCCAGCAGTTCGTCCACAGATACGCAGTATTTT. The chain is built from TRBV25-1 and TRBJ2-3; D ambiguous. The CDR3 length is 12 residues. The germline CDR1 and CDR2 sequences are MGHDK and SYGVNS. V was clipped by 5 bases and J by 2 bases, with 5 bases between them.

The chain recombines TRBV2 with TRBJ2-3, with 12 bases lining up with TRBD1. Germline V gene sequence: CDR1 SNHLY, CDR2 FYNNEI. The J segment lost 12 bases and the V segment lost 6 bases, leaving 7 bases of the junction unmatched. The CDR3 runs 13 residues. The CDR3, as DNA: TGTGCCAGCAGCCTAGGGACAGGGGGCAAACAGTATTTT. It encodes CASSLGTGGKQYF.

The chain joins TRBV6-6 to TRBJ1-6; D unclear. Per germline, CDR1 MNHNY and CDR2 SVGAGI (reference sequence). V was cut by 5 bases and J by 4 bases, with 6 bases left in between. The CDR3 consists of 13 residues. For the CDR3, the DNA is TGTGCCAGCAGTACAAGTTATAATTCACCCCTCCACTTT. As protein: CASSTSYNSPLHF.

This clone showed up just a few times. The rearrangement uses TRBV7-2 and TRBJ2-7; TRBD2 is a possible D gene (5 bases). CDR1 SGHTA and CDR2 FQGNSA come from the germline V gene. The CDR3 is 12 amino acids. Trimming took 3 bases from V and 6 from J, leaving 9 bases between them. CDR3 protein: CASSFARGEQYF. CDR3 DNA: TGTGCCAGCAGCTTCGCCCGGGGCGAGCAGTACTTC.

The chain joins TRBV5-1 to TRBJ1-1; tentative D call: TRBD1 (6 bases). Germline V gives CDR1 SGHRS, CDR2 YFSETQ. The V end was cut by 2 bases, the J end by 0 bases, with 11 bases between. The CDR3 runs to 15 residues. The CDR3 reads CASSFEGQLNTEAFF. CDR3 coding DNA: TGCGCCAGCAGCTTCGAAGGACAGTTGAACACTGAAGCTTTCTTT. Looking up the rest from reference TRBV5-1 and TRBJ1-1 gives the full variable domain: KAGVTQTPRYLIKTRGQQVTLSCSPISGHRSVSWYQQTPGQGLQFLFEYFSETQRNKGNFPGRFSGRQFSNSRSEMNVSTLELGDSALYLCASSFEGQLNTEAFFGQGTRLTVV.

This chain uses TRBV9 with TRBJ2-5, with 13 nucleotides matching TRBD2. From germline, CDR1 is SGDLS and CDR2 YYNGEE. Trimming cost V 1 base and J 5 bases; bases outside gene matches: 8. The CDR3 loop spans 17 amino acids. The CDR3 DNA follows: TGTGCCAGCAGCGTACACACTAGCGGGGGGGCCGGGGAGACCCAGTACTTC. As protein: CASSVHTSGGAGETQYF.

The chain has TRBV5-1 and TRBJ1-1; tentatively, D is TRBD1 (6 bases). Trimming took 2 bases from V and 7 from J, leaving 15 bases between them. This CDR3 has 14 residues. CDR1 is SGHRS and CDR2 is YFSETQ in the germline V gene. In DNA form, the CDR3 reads TGCGCCAGCAGCTTAATGGGGACGACAGGTGAAGCTTTCTTT. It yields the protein CASSLMGTTGEAFF.

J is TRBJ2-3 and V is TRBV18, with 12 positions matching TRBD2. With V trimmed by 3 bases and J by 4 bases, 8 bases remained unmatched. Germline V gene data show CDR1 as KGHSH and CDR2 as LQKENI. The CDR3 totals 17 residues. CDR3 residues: CASSPILTSGGADTQYF. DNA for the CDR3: TGTGCCAGCTCACCCATTCTGACTAGCGGGGGCGCAGATACGCAGTATTTT. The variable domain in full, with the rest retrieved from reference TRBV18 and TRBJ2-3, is NAGVMQNPRHLVRRRGQEARLRCSPMKGHSHVYWYRQLPEEGLKFMVYLQKENIIDESGMPKERFSAEFPKEGPSILRIQQVVRGDSAAYFCASSPILTSGGADTQYFGPGTRLTVL.

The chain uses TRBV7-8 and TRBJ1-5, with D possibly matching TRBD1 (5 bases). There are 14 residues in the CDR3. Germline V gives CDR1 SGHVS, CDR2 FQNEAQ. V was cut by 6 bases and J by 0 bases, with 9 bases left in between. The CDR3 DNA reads TGTGCCAGCAGACCGGGGGGTAGCAATCAGCCCCAGCATTTT. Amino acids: CASRPGGSNQPQHF.

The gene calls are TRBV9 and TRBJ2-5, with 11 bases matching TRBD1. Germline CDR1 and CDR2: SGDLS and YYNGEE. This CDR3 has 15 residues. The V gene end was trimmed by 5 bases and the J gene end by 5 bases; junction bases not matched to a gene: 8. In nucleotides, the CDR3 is TGTGCCAGCAGTCCTTGGACAGGGGGCGTCGAGACCCAGTACTTC. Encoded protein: CASSPWTGGVETQYF.

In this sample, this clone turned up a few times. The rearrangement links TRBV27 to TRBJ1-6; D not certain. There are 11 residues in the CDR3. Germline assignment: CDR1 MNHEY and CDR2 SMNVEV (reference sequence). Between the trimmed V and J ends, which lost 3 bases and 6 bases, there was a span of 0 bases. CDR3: CASSFNSPLHF. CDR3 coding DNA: TGTGCCAGCAGTTTTAATTCACCCCTCCACTTT.

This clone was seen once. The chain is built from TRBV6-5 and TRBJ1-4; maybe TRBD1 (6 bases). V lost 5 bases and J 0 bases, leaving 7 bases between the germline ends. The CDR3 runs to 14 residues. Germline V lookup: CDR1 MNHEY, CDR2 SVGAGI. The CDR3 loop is CASSRTATNEKLFF. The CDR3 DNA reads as TGTGCCAGCAGTCGGACAGCAACTAATGAAAAACTGTTTTTT.

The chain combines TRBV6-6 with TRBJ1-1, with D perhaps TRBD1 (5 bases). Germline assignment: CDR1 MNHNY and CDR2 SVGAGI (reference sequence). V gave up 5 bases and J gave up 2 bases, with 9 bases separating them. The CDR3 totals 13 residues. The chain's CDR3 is CASSRGKNTEAFF. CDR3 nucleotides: TGTGCCAGCAGTAGGGGTAAAAACACTGAAGCTTTCTTT.